The next 32 T cell receptor beta chains were all read from a single sample in a study of shared clonotypes between healthy human individuals. Some clones are missing from TCRdb's copy, which holds only in-frame ones; the method was immunoSEQ multiplex PCR. The table has about 2 million clones, just under 95% seen once. The naive CD8 subset, CD45RO-negative cells positively selected for CCR7, excluded terminally differentiated effector memory CD45RA+ cells. The sequenced sample was naive CD8+ T cells sorted from blood. Source of these receptors: a man between 18 and 35 years old in good health.

J is TRBJ2-3 and V is TRBV5-6; no reliable D call. V was trimmed by 1 base and J by 0 bases, leaving 12 bases between them. CDR3 size: 16 residues. The germline gives CDR1 SGHDT, CDR2 YYEEEE. The CDR3 region has the DNA TGTGCCAGCAGCTTGCGGCCAGGCGCTAGCACAGATACGCAGTATTTT. It translates to CASSLRPGASTDTQYF.

This chain joins TRBV2 and TRBJ2-5; TRBD2 is a possible D gene (5 bases). The V end was cut by 3 bases, the J end by 7 bases, with 18 bases between. Germline V CDR1 and CDR2: SNHLY, FYNNEI. The CDR3 totals 15 residues. CDR3 DNA: TGTGCCAGCAGTGATTCCATGACTACGCAGCTGACCCAGTACTTC. It is translated as CASSDSMTTQLTQYF.

The genes are TRBV6-5 and TRBJ2-5; maybe TRBD1 (6 bases). Trimming cost V 5 bases and J 0 bases, with 10 bases left between them. The CDR3 loop spans 14 amino acids. Germline CDR1 is MNHEY and CDR2 is SVGAGI. The CDR3 nucleotides read TGTGCCAGCAGTCCACGGGACAACCAAGAGACCCAGTACTTC. Translating it yields CASSPRDNQETQYF.

The chain carries TRBV5-4 and TRBJ1-2; a weak D match, TRBD1 (5 bases). CDR3 length: 14 residues. V lost 1 base and J lost 7, with 14 bases in between. Germline V gene data show CDR1 as SGHNT and CDR2 as YYREEE (reference sequence). The CDR3 DNA sequence: TGTGCCAGCAGCTTGTGGCTTAGCCAGGGTGGCTACACCTTC. The encoded protein is CASSLWLSQGGYTF.

This chain links TRBV19 with TRBJ1-6; D gene unclear. From germline, CDR1 is LNHDA and CDR2 SQIVND (reference sequence). The CDR3 has 15 amino acids. The V gene lost 9 bases and the J gene lost 0 bases, with 12 bases spanning the gap. CDR3 coding DNA: TGTGCCAGAGCACCGGAAAGCTCCTATAATTCACCCCTCCACTTT. This encodes CARAPESSYNSPLHF.

V gene TRBV11-3 combines with J gene TRBJ2-3; D gene uncertain. This CDR3 is built from 13 residues. Germline CDR1 SGHNT, CDR2 YENEEA. Trimming removed 5 bases from V and 3 bases from J, with 9 bases in between. The CDR3 DNA reads as TGTGCCAGCAGCCCCCGGATGACAGATACGCAGTATTTT. Protein product: CASSPRMTDTQYF. Combining the CDR3 with reference TRBV11-3 and TRBJ2-3 gives the whole variable domain EAGVVQSPRYKIIEKKQPVAFWCNPISGHNTLYWYLQNLGQGPELLIRYENEEAVDDSQLPKDRFSAERLKGVDSTLKIQPAELGDSAVYLCASSPRMTDTQYFGPGTRLTVL.

The chain is built from TRBV4-3 and TRBJ1-1; D gene ambiguous. Deletions cut 0 bases from V and 4 bases from J, with 12 bases between. CDR3 size: 15 residues. CDR1 is LGHNA, CDR2 YSLEER, per germline. This CDR3 is CASSQEEGGSTEAFF. The CDR3 nucleotides are TGCGCCAGCAGCCAAGAAGAGGGAGGGAGCACTGAAGCTTTCTTT.

The chain recombines TRBV7-6 with TRBJ1-1, with D possibly TRBD1 on 5 matching bases. Germline V gene data show CDR1 as SGHVS and CDR2 as FNYEAQ. This CDR3 has 15 amino acids. The V and J ends lost 1 base and 7 bases respectively, with 16 bases between them. The CDR3 nucleotides read TGTGCCAGCAGCTTAGGGGAGGGGATTGGAGGTGAAGCTTTCTTT. It yields the protein CASSLGEGIGGEAFF.

This clone was found once. The rearrangement joins TRBV7-3 to TRBJ1-1; D is perhaps TRBD1 (6 bases). The CDR3 is made up of 16 amino acids. Germline assignment: CDR1 SGHTA and CDR2 FQGTGA. V lost 1 base and J lost 7, with 19 bases in between. CDR3: CASSLNPWTEGYEAFF. In DNA, the CDR3 is TGTGCCAGCAGCTTAAACCCCTGGACAGAGGGGTATGAAGCTTTCTTT.

This chain uses TRBV19 with TRBJ1-2; perhaps TRBD1 as D (5 bases). CDR1 and CDR2 (germline): LNHDA, SQIVND (reference sequence). V lost 6 bases and J lost 8, with 13 bases in between. The length of the CDR3 is 12 residues. Written as DNA, the CDR3 is TGTGCCAGTAGGTTTAGGGGTGACGGCTACACCTTC. This sequence encodes CASRFRGDGYTF.

V is TRBV5-1 and J is TRBJ2-5, with 9 bases matching TRBD2. CDR3 length equals 15 residues. V gave up 3 bases and J gave up 2 bases; unmatched junction bases: 5. CDR1 and CDR2 (germline): SGHRS, YFSETQ. The CDR3 loop reads CASSYLAGPQETQYF. Here the CDR3 DNA reads TGCGCCAGCAGCTACCTAGCGGGGCCTCAAGAGACCCAGTACTTC.

The CDR3 sequence is CASSPGGASPLHF. CDR3 nucleotide sequence: TGTGCCAGCAGCCCTGGGGGAGCTTCACCCCTCCACTTT. This chain links TRBV5-6 with TRBJ1-6; perhaps TRBD1 as D (5 bases). In germline, CDR1 is SGHDT, CDR2 YYEEEE. V lost 4 bases to trimming and J lost 9 bases, with 11 bases between them. This CDR3 has 13 amino acids.

The rearrangement uses TRBV6-5 and TRBJ2-3; 9 nucleotides match TRBD2. The trim removed 10 bases at V and 6 bases at J, leaving 11 bases unmatched. The CDR3 is 14 amino acids. Looked up from germline, CDR1 is MNHEY and CDR2 is SVGAGI. In DNA, the CDR3 is TGTGCCACTCGACTAGCGGTCATGACGGATACGCAGTATTTT. It encodes CATRLAVMTDTQYF.

This clone appeared a single time. The chain links TRBV10-3 to TRBJ1-1; possible D gene TRBD1, 5 bases. The V end lost 2 bases, the J end lost 1 base, and 14 bases lay between the germline ends. Germline V lookup: CDR1 ENHRY, CDR2 SYGVKD. CDR3 size: 16 residues. For the CDR3, the DNA is TGTGCCATCAGTGAGGTCACAGGCGCTGGGAACACTGAAGCTTTCTTT. Its translation is CAISEVTGAGNTEAFF.

The CDR3 bases are TGTGCCAGCAGCCCCGGGACAGCTAATTGGGAGCAGTACTTC. Protein sequence: CASSPGTANWEQYF. The chain carries TRBV9 and TRBJ2-7; 7 positions match TRBD1. Germline CDR1 reads SGDLS; CDR2 reads YYNGEE. Trimming cost V 4 bases and J 7 bases; bases outside gene matches: 11. The CDR3 runs to 14 residues.

The rearrangement links TRBV27 to TRBJ1-1; 7 nucleotides align to TRBD1. J lost 1 base, V lost 5 bases, and 7 bases had no gene match. CDR1 and CDR2 from the germline V gene are MNHEY and SMNVEV (reference sequence). The CDR3 covers 15 residues. This CDR3 reads CASSPRQGKNTEAFF. Here the CDR3 DNA reads TGTGCCAGCAGTCCCCGACAGGGAAAGAACACTGAAGCTTTCTTT.

J is TRBJ2-2 and V is TRBV6-5; D may be TRBD2 (5 bases). This CDR3 is built from 14 residues. CDR1 MNHEY and CDR2 SVGAGI come from the germline V gene. V was clipped by 2 bases and J by 4 bases, with 8 bases between them. CDR3 in DNA: TGTGCCAGCAGTTACCCTGAGGGCACCGGGGAGCTGTTTTTT. It yields the protein CASSYPEGTGELFF.

The chain employs TRBV9 and TRBJ2-6, with TRBD1 matching 9 bases. Germline V lookup: CDR1 SGDLS, CDR2 YYNGEE. The CDR3 sequence is 18 residues long. Trimming cost V 1 base and J 0 bases; bases outside gene matches: 5. The CDR3 loop reads CASSVPGTGSSGANVLTF. The DNA of the CDR3 is TGTGCCAGCAGCGTACCCGGGACAGGGAGCTCTGGGGCCAACGTCCTGACTTTC.

The CDR3 region has the DNA TGTGCCAGCAGTGAAGCCCGTAAGATCATCTATGGCTACACCTTC. It translates to CASSEARKIIYGYTF. J is TRBJ1-2 and V is TRBV2; no clear D. The CDR3 totals 15 residues. The germline V and J ends were trimmed by 0 bases and 4 bases, with 12 bases remaining between them. Germline CDR1 and CDR2: SNHLY and FYNNEI.

This rearrangement joins TRBV11-1 to TRBJ2-7; D call uncertain. Trimming shortened V by 2 bases and J by 7 bases, and 9 bases separated the two germline ends. The CDR3 is made up of 12 amino acids. Germline CDR1 reads SGHAT; CDR2 reads FQDESV (reference sequence). CDR3 sequence: CASSLLDEEQYF. The DNA of the CDR3 is TGTGCCAGCAGCTTACTAGACGAAGAGCAGTACTTC.

V usage is TRBV11-2 and J usage is TRBJ2-7; no clear D gene. CDR3 size: 15 residues. CDR1 is SGHAT and CDR2 is FQNNGV in the germline V gene. Between the trimmed V and J ends, which lost 2 bases and 3 bases, there was a span of 14 bases. CDR3 in amino acids: CASSLTQFGIYEQYF. CDR3 nucleotide sequence: TGTGCCAGCAGCTTAACGCAGTTTGGAATCTACGAGCAGTACTTC. Full variable domain (remainder filled in from reference TRBV11-2 and TRBJ2-7): EAGVAQSPRYKIIEKRQSVAFWCNPISGHATLYWYQQILGQGPKLLIQFQNNGVVDDSQLPKDRFSAERLKGVDSTLKIQPAKLEDSAVYLCASSLTQFGIYEQYFGPGTRLTVT.

The V call is TRBV6-1, the J call TRBJ2-7; D is unclear. The CDR3 has 15 residues. Trimming removed 2 bases at V and 2 bases at J, with 13 bases between. Germline V gene lookup returns CDR1 MNHNS and CDR2 SASEGT. CDR3 nucleotides: TGTGCCAGCAGTGAATCCAGGACGGTGGCCTACGAGCAGTACTTC. It translates to CASSESRTVAYEQYF.

The V gene is TRBV30, the J gene TRBJ2-5; TRBD1 matches 7 bases. The V gene end was trimmed by 5 bases and the J gene end by 5 bases; junction bases not matched to a gene: 8. The CDR3 consists of 13 residues. Germline lookup yields CDR1 GTSNPN and CDR2 SVGIG (reference sequence). The CDR3: CAWSTRGLETQYF. CDR3 in DNA: TGTGCCTGGTCAACCAGGGGGTTGGAGACCCAGTACTTC.

The chain employs TRBV5-4 and TRBJ2-7; the match to TRBD2 covers 8 bases. From germline, CDR1 is SGHNT and CDR2 YYREEE (reference sequence). J was trimmed by 4 bases and V by 3 bases; bases with no gene match: 3. This CDR3 has 13 residues. This CDR3 reads CASSSGLDYEQYF. CDR3 DNA sequence: TGTGCCAGCAGCTCGGGACTAGATTACGAGCAGTACTTC. The whole variable domain, remainder taken from reference TRBV5-4 and TRBJ2-7, is ETGVTQSPTHLIKTRGQQVTLRCSSQSGHNTVSWYQQALGQGPQFIFQYYREEENGRGNFPPRFSGLQFPNYSSELNVNALELDDSALYLCASSSGLDYEQYFGPGTRLTVT.

The V call is TRBV28, the J call TRBJ1-4; D is unclear. Germline loops: CDR1 MDHEN, CDR2 SYDVKM. The CDR3 contains 16 residues. V was trimmed by 5 bases and J by 0 bases, leaving 13 bases between them. The CDR3, as DNA: TGTGCCAGCAGTGCCTGGACGGAAGCAACTAATGAAAAACTGTTTTTT. Translating it yields CASSAWTEATNEKLFF. The variable domain in full, completed from reference TRBV28 and TRBJ1-4, reads DVKVTQSSRYLVKRTGEKVFLECVQDMDHENMFWYRQDPGLGLRLIYFSYDVKMKEKGDIPEGYSVSREKKERFSLILESASTNQTSMYLCASSAWTEATNEKLFFGSGTQLSVL.

This sequence joins TRBV2 and TRBJ2-5; TRBD2 agrees at 11 bases. This CDR3 region has 16 residues. V lost 7 bases, J lost 3 bases, and 10 bases stayed unmatched. Germline values: CDR1 SNHLY, CDR2 FYNNEI. The CDR3 reads CASTVLAGAIEETQYF. CDR3 DNA sequence: TGTGCCAGCACCGTACTAGCGGGGGCAATAGAAGAGACCCAGTACTTC.

The chain links TRBV7-2 to TRBJ2-3; TRBD1 matches at 10 bases. CDR1 SGHTA and CDR2 FQGNSA come from the germline V gene. This CDR3 comprises 16 residues. V trimming: 1 base; J trimming: 5 bases; junction bases outside the gene matches: 6. This CDR3 reads CASSLGRGDRGDTQYF. The CDR3 nucleotides are TGTGCCAGCAGCTTAGGGAGAGGGGACAGGGGAGATACGCAGTATTTT.

The gene calls are TRBV5-1 and TRBJ2-7; 9 bases agree with TRBD2. The germline CDR1 and CDR2 sequences are SGHRS and YFSETQ. This CDR3 spans 17 amino acids. J gave up 0 bases and V 1 base, and 8 bases lay outside the gene matches. The CDR3 coding sequence is TGCGCCAGCAGCTTGTTTAGCGGGGGCCCAATCTCCTACGAGCAGTACTTC. Its protein product is CASSLFSGGPISYEQYF.

The rearrangement uses TRBV9 and TRBJ2-1; 15 bases agree with TRBD2. The CDR3 runs to 17 residues. Trimming cost V 3 bases and J 6 bases; bases outside gene matches: 7. Germline CDR1 reads SGDLS; CDR2 reads YYNGEE. The DNA for the CDR3 is TGTGCCAGCAGCGGTGGGACTAGCGGGAGGTGGGGCAATGAGCAGTTCTTC. Translated: CASSGGTSGRWGNEQFF.

The chain links TRBV7-6 to TRBJ2-5; 11 bases map to TRBD1. Germline values: CDR1 SGHVS, CDR2 FNYEAQ. The CDR3 has 19 residues. Trimming at V came to 5 bases and at J to 5 bases, leaving 19 bases not matched to a gene. The CDR3 nucleotides are TGTGCCAGCAGCCCGGGGACAGGGGGTTCGGGATTTTTAGCGGAGACCCAGTACTTC. Its protein is CASSPGTGGSGFLAETQYF.

This clone was observed a handful of times. The J gene is TRBJ2-7, the V gene TRBV6-5; TRBD1 aligns across 7 bases. The germline V gene encodes CDR1 MNHEY and CDR2 SVGAGI. The CDR3 contains 16 residues. V was clipped by 0 bases and J by 1 base; unmatched bases: 6. The CDR3, as DNA: TGTGCCAGCAGTTACTCGACGGGACAGAAATCCTACGAGCAGTACTTC. This sequence encodes CASSYSTGQKSYEQYF.

The rearrangement joins TRBV4-1 to TRBJ2-7; 9 positions match TRBD1. The germline V gene has CDR1 MGHRA and CDR2 YSYEKL. V lost 1 base to trimming and J lost 2 bases; unmatched junction nucleotides: 6. The CDR3 spans 16 residues. CDR3 region: CASSQGDRAPPYEQYF. The CDR3 region has the DNA TGCGCCAGCAGCCAAGGGGACAGGGCCCCCCCCTACGAGCAGTACTTC.